Below, 15 T cell receptor beta chains from the same sample are listed, as sequenced in a study of cytomegalovirus exposure and HLA in healthy donors. The repertoire was sequenced with immunoSEQ multiplex PCR; TCRdb's copy has only in-frame clones and lacks some. Found here are some 200,000 clones, just over 90% of them singletons; the top ten hold about 1%. The sequencing sample was made of PBMCs. The receptors were gathered from a woman under 30 in good health and CMV-seronegative.

This chain joins TRBV6-6 and TRBJ1-1; no reliable D call. The CDR3 totals 11 residues. CDR1 is MNHNY, CDR2 SVGAGI, per germline (reference sequence). V lost 11 bases, J lost 1 base, and 8 bases lay in between. CDR3 DNA sequence: TGTGCCGGCCGGGGGAACACTGAAGCTTTCTTT. Translating gives CAGRGNTEAFF.

The CDR3: CSVEVSFPRLETQYF. The CDR3 DNA reads as TGCAGCGTTGAGGTTAGCTTTCCGCGTTTAGAGACCCAGTACTTC. The V call is TRBV29-1, the J call TRBJ2-5, with D unresolved. The V end lost 3 bases, the J end lost 4 bases, and 18 bases lay between the germline ends. The germline gives CDR1 SQVTM, CDR2 ANQGSEA. The CDR3 is 15 amino acids.

V gene TRBV4-2 combines with J gene TRBJ2-1, with TRBD2 identical over 8 bases. The ends lost 0 bases at V and 8 bases at J; junction bases unmatched: 9. Germline V CDR1 and CDR2: LGHNA, YNFKEQ. This CDR3 has 16 amino acids. The CDR3 sequence: CASSQERVAGWDEQFF. Written as DNA, the CDR3 is TGTGCCAGCAGCCAAGAAAGAGTAGCGGGGTGGGATGAGCAGTTCTTC.

J is TRBJ2-7 and V is TRBV19; 7 bases align to TRBD1. Germline trimming cut 4 bases from V and 4 bases from J; bases unmatched to any gene: 7. This CDR3 is built from 14 residues. Germline V gene data show CDR1 as LNHDA and CDR2 as SQIVND (reference sequence). CDR3: CASSTSTGPYEQYF. DNA for the CDR3: TGTGCCAGTAGTACCTCGACAGGGCCGTACGAGCAGTACTTC.

V gene TRBV19 combines with J gene TRBJ2-7; D gene uncertain. CDR1 LNHDA and CDR2 SQIVND come from the germline V gene (reference sequence). Trimming removed 7 bases at V and 5 bases at J, with 15 bases between. The CDR3 contains 13 residues. CDR3 amino acids: CASNPAVGHEQYF. The CDR3 bases are TGTGCCAGTAACCCGGCTGTTGGGCACGAGCAGTACTTC.

The chain uses TRBV11-2 and TRBJ2-7, with 11 bases fitting TRBD1. Germline-derived CDR1 and CDR2 are SGHAT and FQNNGV. Trimming removed 4 bases from V and 3 bases from J; junction bases left unmatched: 8. The CDR3 runs to 16 residues. CDR3 in amino acids: CASSSKPGQGGYEQYF. The CDR3 bases are TGTGCCAGCAGCTCAAAACCGGGACAGGGGGGCTACGAGCAGTACTTC.

The chain combines TRBV30 with TRBJ1-3, with unresolved D. CDR1 and CDR2 from the germline V gene are GTSNPN and SVGIG (reference sequence). V dropped 3 bases and J dropped 2 bases, with 14 bases sitting between them. CDR3 length equals 15 residues. This CDR3 reads CAWSLAGVPGNTIYF. The CDR3 DNA reads as TGTGCCTGGAGCCTTGCCGGTGTCCCTGGAAACACCATATATTTT.

In its sample, this clone was seen once. The V and J genes are TRBV19 and TRBJ1-4; 9 bases are shared with TRBD1. This CDR3 has 13 amino acids. The germline V gene encodes CDR1 LNHDA and CDR2 SQIVND (reference sequence). The V gene end was trimmed by 7 bases and the J gene end by 6 bases; junction bases not matched to a gene: 3. CDR3 sequence: CASMRTGDEKLFF. In DNA, the CDR3 is TGTGCCAGTATGCGGACAGGGGATGAAAAACTGTTTTTT.

This sequence joins TRBV19 and TRBJ2-1; D is possibly TRBD1 (6 bases). The CDR3 is 13 amino acids. Trimming removed 8 bases from V and 4 bases from J, with 12 bases in between. Per germline, CDR1 LNHDA and CDR2 SQIVND (reference sequence). CDR3 in DNA: TGTGCCAGTTCAACAGGGCTTTACAATGAGCAGTTCTTC. It yields the protein CASSTGLYNEQFF.

J is TRBJ2-7 and V is TRBV4-1; D is perhaps TRBD2 (5 bases). From germline, CDR1 is MGHRA and CDR2 YSYEKL. V was shortened by 4 bases and J by 3 bases, with 10 bases between the two germline ends. This CDR3 is built from 13 residues. The CDR3 DNA reads TGCGCCAGCAGCCTAGAGCGGAACTACGAGCAGTACTTC. It translates to CASSLERNYEQYF.

The chain is built from TRBV29-1 and TRBJ2-5; no clear D gene. CDR3 length equals 12 residues. Trimming removed 6 bases at V and 1 base at J, with 9 bases between. From germline, CDR1 is SQVTM and CDR2 ANQGSEA. CDR3 in amino acids: CSVVGIQETQYF. The CDR3 DNA is TGCAGCGTCGTTGGCATCCAAGAGACCCAGTACTTC.

This chain connects TRBV5-1 to TRBJ2-1; 9 bases match TRBD1. This CDR3 is 15 amino acids long. Germline CDR1 is SGHRS and CDR2 is YFSETQ. The ends lost 4 bases at V and 2 bases at J; junction bases unmatched: 4. The CDR3 sequence: CASSIGTGTYNEQFF. In DNA form, the CDR3 reads TGCGCCAGCAGCATCGGGACAGGGACCTACAATGAGCAGTTCTTC.

This chain joins TRBV5-6 and TRBJ2-3; TRBD1 might be the D (5 bases). The V end was cut by 4 bases, the J end by 6 bases, with 15 bases between. This CDR3 comprises 14 residues. The germline gives CDR1 SGHDT, CDR2 YYEEEE. The CDR3 sequence: CASSLDSSGDTQYF. CDR3 bases: TGTGCCAGCAGCCTCGACAGCTCTGGCGATACGCAGTATTTT.

The chain carries TRBV5-6 and TRBJ2-1; 7 positions match TRBD2. This CDR3 has 16 residues. J lost 7 bases, V lost 0 bases, and 10 bases had no gene match. The germline gives CDR1 SGHDT, CDR2 YYEEEE. The CDR3 here is CASSLVLAGAWNEQFF. The DNA of the CDR3 is TGTGCCAGCAGCTTGGTACTGGCGGGAGCTTGGAATGAGCAGTTCTTC. Full variable domain (missing parts from reference TRBV5-6 and TRBJ2-1): DAGVTQSPTHLIKTRGQQVTLRCSPKSGHDTVSWYQQALGQGPQFIFQYYEEEERQRGNFPDRFSGHQFPNYSSELNVNALLLGDSALYLCASSLVLAGAWNEQFFGPGTRLTVL.

A remark on this clone: The DNA is omitted, as the CDR3 cannot be located on it reliably, and the CDR3 follows TCRdb's listing. The chain is built from TRBV21-1 and TRBJ2-7; the table gives TRBD2 as D, unverified against the DNA. TRBV21-1 is assigned pseudogene status. A total of 23 residues make up the CDR3, ends included. The CDR3 loop is CASIPFTPTYHCRAGGSICEQYF.